The source of this T cell receptor (beta chain) is a study of OX40 agonist ivuxolimab in advanced cancers. On the study more broadly: Patients were roughly 83% male with ages about 23 to 90, mean about 65.

The data were produced by immunoSEQ multiplex PCR, yet TCRdb's version contains in-frame clones alone and is incomplete. The sample includes some 15,000 clones, approximately 78% of them seen just once. At baseline, cycle 4 day 1, and cycle 7 day 1, blood was sampled. As regards this clone: Its specificity is unknown.

V gave up 5 bases and J gave up 5 bases, with 15 bases separating them. This CDR3 is built from 14 residues. Germline V CDR1 and CDR2: SEHNR, FQNEAQ (reference sequence). Study conclusions and caveats: At 0.1 to 3.0 mg/kg, CD4+ and CD8+ blood T cells expanded clonally by week 6.

The chain employs TRBV7-9 and TRBJ1-1; possible D gene TRBD1, 6 bases. Sequenced material: CD4+ or CD8+ T cells sorted from blood, taken in a trial of the OX40 agonist ivuxolimab. The sequence derives from an adult with an advanced solid tumor such as melanoma, head and neck, liver or kidney cancer. The CDR3 protein is CASSLPVQGTEAFF. DNA for the CDR3: TGTGCCAGCAGCCTACCCGTACAGGGAACTGAAGCTTTCTTT. The full variable domain, completed using reference TRBV7-9 and TRBJ1-1, is DTGVSQNPRHKITKRGQNVTFRCDPISEHNRLYWYRQTLGQGPEFLTYFQNEAQLEKSRLLSDRFSAERPKGSFSTLEIQRTEQGDSAMYLCASSLPVQGTEAFFGQGTRLTVV.